These 20 T cell receptor beta chains were sequenced from one sample in a study of early T cells in non-severe SARS-CoV-2 infection. A single record per CDR3 protein comes from TCRdb applying MiXCR to the 5' RACE reads. The sample consists of 20,000 or so distinct CDR3 sequences, 5.7% of them appearing once. Sample: whole blood, taken at baseline. These receptor sequences come from an adult who was a healthcare worker with PCR-confirmed SARS-CoV-2 infection or an uninfected control (not recorded which).

In this sample, this clonotype turned up many times. The J gene is TRBJ2-1, the V gene TRBV5-6; possible D gene TRBD1, 6 bases. Per the germline V gene, CDR1 is SGHDT and CDR2 is YYEEEE. Deletions cut 3 bases from V and 7 bases from J, with 11 bases between. The CDR3 is 13 amino acids. In DNA form, the CDR3 reads TGTGCCAGCAGCTGGGAAAGGGGGAATGAGCAGTTCTTC. Its translation is CASSWERGNEQFF. The whole variable domain, filled in from reference TRBV5-6 and TRBJ2-1, reads DAGVTQSPTHLIKTRGQQVTLRCSPKSGHDTVSWYQQALGQGPQFIFQYYEEEERQRGNFPDRFSGHQFPNYSSELNVNALLLGDSALYLCASSWERGNEQFFGPGTRLTVL.

This clonotype was counted only a few times. The chain employs TRBV7-9 and TRBJ1-4; D is perhaps TRBD1 (6 bases). CDR1 SEHNR and CDR2 FQNEAQ come from the germline V gene (reference sequence). The CDR3 spans 16 residues. Trimming cost V 5 bases and J 2 bases, with 15 bases left between them. CDR3 loop: CASSRMAGGTNEKLFF. The CDR3 DNA reads as TGTGCCAGCAGCCGAATGGCGGGGGGCACTAATGAAAAACTGTTTTTT. The full variable domain, its missing parts supplied by reference TRBV7-9 and TRBJ1-4, is DTGVSQNPRHKITKRGQNVTFRCDPISEHNRLYWYRQTLGQGPEFLTYFQNEAQLEKSRLLSDRFSAERPKGSFSTLEIQRTEQGDSAMYLCASSRMAGGTNEKLFFGSGTQLSVL.

Within the sample, this clonotype is medium-sized. The rearrangement links TRBV7-9 to TRBJ2-3; D tentatively reads TRBD1 or TRBD2 (6 bases each). Between the trimmed V and J ends, which lost 3 bases and 5 bases, there was a span of 15 bases. The CDR3 length is 15 residues. Germline CDR1 and CDR2: SEHNR and FQNEAQ (reference sequence). This CDR3 reads CASSLAGRGGDTQYF. The CDR3 bases are TGTGCCAGCAGCTTGGCGGGGCGAGGGGGAGATACGCAGTATTTT.

CDR3 DNA: TGTGCCAGCAGCACCGAAAGAGGCGACGAGCAGTACTTC. Translated: CASSTERGDEQYF. The V and J genes are TRBV7-6 and TRBJ2-7; no firm D call. Per the germline V gene, CDR1 is SGHVS and CDR2 is FNYEAQ. This CDR3 has 13 residues. Trimming removed 5 bases from V and 5 bases from J, with 13 bases in between.

This clonotype has more than one count but fewer than ten. V gene TRBV14 combines with J gene TRBJ2-7; 9 bases line up with TRBD1. In germline, CDR1 is SGHDN, CDR2 FVKESK. J gave up 6 bases and V 5 bases, and 11 bases lay outside the gene matches. The CDR3 is 15 amino acids. CDR3: CASSITGTGYVEQYF. The CDR3 DNA follows: TGTGCCAGCAGCATTACCGGGACAGGGTATGTCGAGCAGTACTTC.

This clonotype came up many times. The V gene is TRBV11-2, the J gene TRBJ2-3; either TRBD1 or TRBD2 may supply D (5 bases each). V was pared by 0 bases and J by 3 bases, with 16 bases between. CDR1 is SGHAT, CDR2 FQNNGV, per germline. The length of the CDR3 is 17 residues. DNA for the CDR3: TGTGCCAGCAGCTTAGATCCCCGGGGCAGAGGGACAGATACGCAGTATTTT. It is translated as CASSLDPRGRGTDTQYF. The whole variable domain, remainder taken from reference TRBV11-2 and TRBJ2-3, is EAGVAQSPRYKIIEKRQSVAFWCNPISGHATLYWYQQILGQGPKLLIQFQNNGVVDDSQLPKDRFSAERLKGVDSTLKIQPAKLEDSAVYLCASSLDPRGRGTDTQYFGPGTRLTVL.

This clonotype was picked up a small number of times. The V gene is TRBV6-4, the J gene TRBJ2-7; 11 positions agree with TRBD1. The CDR3 has 13 amino acids. Germline trimming cut 2 bases from V and 9 bases from J; bases unmatched to any gene: 3. Germline assignment: CDR1 MRHNA and CDR2 SNTAGT. CDR3 protein: CASSDGTGGMQYF. Written as DNA, the CDR3 is TGTGCCAGCAGTGACGGGACAGGGGGAATGCAGTACTTC.

This clonotype has at least ten counts. The chain links TRBV20-1 to TRBJ2-3, with TRBD2 matching 9 bases. The V gene end was trimmed by 5 bases and the J gene end by 2 bases; junction bases not matched to a gene: 5. The CDR3 runs to 14 residues. Germline CDR1 and CDR2: DFQATT and SNEGSKA (reference sequence). CDR3 sequence reads: CSASQRGDTDTQYF. The CDR3 coding sequence is TGCAGTGCTTCTCAGCGGGGGGACACAGATACGCAGTATTTT.

This clonotype was counted at least ten times. The rearrangement uses TRBV9 and TRBJ1-4; unclear D gene. Germline V gives CDR1 SGDLS, CDR2 YYNGEE. V dropped 0 bases and J dropped 8 bases, with 14 bases sitting between them. The CDR3 has 15 amino acids. CDR3 sequence: CASSVGSGIGEKLFF. In DNA form, the CDR3 reads TGTGCCAGCAGCGTAGGGTCCGGAATCGGCGAAAAACTGTTTTTT.

This clonotype occurred a few times. This rearrangement joins TRBV6-6 to TRBJ1-2; a possible D gene is TRBD1 (6 bases). The CDR3 sequence is 13 residues long. CDR1 and CDR2 (germline): MNHNY, SVGAGI (reference sequence). Trimming removed 6 bases at V and 6 bases at J, with 14 bases between. Here the CDR3 reads CASRGRSGDGYTF. The CDR3 nucleotides are TGTGCCAGCAGAGGACGATCAGGGGATGGCTACACCTTC.

This clonotype was picked up a small number of times. V gene TRBV5-1 combines with J gene TRBJ1-5, with D hard to call. CDR3 length: 14 amino acids. Trimming pared 0 bases from V and 9 bases from J, leaving 13 bases between. Germline lookup yields CDR1 SGHRS and CDR2 YFSETQ. The CDR3 coding sequence is TGCGCCAGCAGCTTGGGTCATTGGCATACGCCCCAGCATTTT. As protein: CASSLGHWHTPQHF.

This clonotype was counted a few times. The CDR3 reads CASSEGDLTYEQYF. The CDR3, as DNA: TGTGCCAGCAGTGAAGGGGACCTAACCTACGAGCAGTACTTC. The rearrangement links TRBV2 to TRBJ2-7; D is possibly TRBD1 or TRBD2 (5 bases each). The CDR3 totals 14 residues. Germline V gene lookup returns CDR1 SNHLY and CDR2 FYNNEI. Trimming removed 1 base at V and 2 bases at J, with 9 bases between.

This clonotype was picked up a small number of times. V and J are TRBV4-3 and TRBJ2-2; the D is unclear. The ends were cut back, 0 bases at V and 6 bases at J, with 5 bases in the middle. The CDR3 extends over 13 amino acids. From germline, CDR1 is LGHNA and CDR2 YSLEER. The CDR3 reads CASSQDLAGELFF. The CDR3 region has the DNA TGCGCCAGCAGCCAAGATTTGGCCGGGGAGCTGTTTTTT.

This clonotype was detected many times. The rearrangement links TRBV24-1 to TRBJ1-2; 11 bases line up with TRBD1. J gave up 5 bases and V 6 bases, and 7 bases lay outside the gene matches. Germline V gene sequence: CDR1 KGHDR, CDR2 SFDVKD. The CDR3 totals 15 residues. For the CDR3, the DNA is TGTGCCACCAGTCGGACAGGGGGCTCTGTTTATGGCTACACCTTC. Translated: CATSRTGGSVYGYTF.

In this sample, this clonotype turned up many times. V is TRBV7-2 and J is TRBJ2-1, with 8 positions matching TRBD2. J was trimmed by 5 bases and V by 5 bases; bases with no gene match: 8. The CDR3 runs 15 residues. Germline loops: CDR1 SGHTA, CDR2 FQGNSA. CDR3 nucleotides: TGTGCCAGCAGCCCGGGGGGGAGGTTCGACAATGAGCAGTTCTTC. Its translation: CASSPGGRFDNEQFF. The variable domain in full, completed from reference TRBV7-2 and TRBJ2-1, reads GAGVSQSPSNKVTEKGKDVELRCDPISGHTALYWYRQSLGQGLEFLIYFQGNSAPDKSGLPSDRFSAERTGGSVSTLTIQRTQQEDSAVYLCASSPGGRFDNEQFFGPGTRLTVL.

This sequence joins TRBV7-9 and TRBJ1-2, with a possible D match to TRBD1 (6 bases). This CDR3 is built from 16 residues. Germline lookup yields CDR1 SEHNR and CDR2 FQNEAQ (reference sequence). V lost 5 bases, J lost 2 bases, and 18 bases lay in between. The CDR3 loop is CASSREGQGTNYGYTF. Written as DNA, the CDR3 is TGTGCCAGCAGCCGAGAGGGGCAGGGGACCAACTATGGCTACACCTTC.

This clonotype has ten or more counts. The chain carries TRBV5-4 and TRBJ1-1; D may be TRBD1 (6 bases). The germline V gene encodes CDR1 SGHNT and CDR2 YYREEE (reference sequence). The CDR3 has 14 residues. Trimming cost V 2 bases and J 3 bases, with 11 bases left between them. DNA for the CDR3: TGTGCCAGCAGCTTCAGGGGAGGCCACACTGAAGCTTTCTTT. It yields the protein CASSFRGGHTEAFF.

In this sample, this clonotype turned up many times. The genes are TRBV12-3 or TRBV12-4 and TRBJ1-1, with D tentatively TRBD1 (6 bases). V gave up 6 bases and J gave up 3 bases, with 11 bases separating them. The CDR3 totals 13 residues. CDR3 nucleotide sequence: TGTGCCAGCAGACGGACAGTAGACACTGAAGCTTTCTTT. Its protein is CASRRTVDTEAFF.

This clonotype was seen a few times. This chain joins TRBV27 and TRBJ1-1, with a weak D call TRBD1 (6 bases). Germline V CDR1 and CDR2: MNHEY, SMNVEV (reference sequence). The CDR3 has 14 amino acids. Deletions cut 2 bases from V and 6 bases from J, with 13 bases between. The CDR3 here is CASSLRPRGAEAFF. In DNA form, the CDR3 reads TGTGCCAGCAGTTTAAGGCCAAGGGGGGCTGAAGCTTTCTTT.

This clonotype occurred many times. The chain is built from TRBV6-5 and TRBJ1-5; 7 bases line up with TRBD1. V lost 8 bases and J lost 7; bases outside the gene matches: 8. CDR1 and CDR2 from the germline V gene are MNHEY and SVGAGI. This CDR3 region has 13 residues. The CDR3 bases are TGTGCCAGCCGGGGACAGCTACAGCAGCCCCAGCATTTT. This translates into CASRGQLQQPQHF.